These 13 T cell receptor beta chains were all obtained from the same sample, sequenced in a study of cytomegalovirus exposure and HLA in healthy donors. Assay: immunoSEQ multiplex PCR; the TCRdb copy retains only in-frame clones and omits some. Among approximately 41,000 clones, roughly 91% were seen once, and the ten largest hold over 3%. Material for sequencing was PBMCs. Every receptor here comes from a man aged 18 to 30 in good health and CMV-seronegative.

The V and J genes are TRBV5-1 and TRBJ2-5; 7 positions agree with TRBD2. J was trimmed by 1 base and V by 0 bases; bases with no gene match: 3. The CDR3 has 15 residues. CDR1 is SGHRS and CDR2 is YFSETQ in the germline V gene. This CDR3 reads CASSLESGTQETQYF. The CDR3, as DNA: TGCGCCAGCAGCTTGGAGAGCGGGACCCAAGAGACCCAGTACTTC.

The rearrangement links TRBV6-5 to TRBJ2-7; TRBD1 might be the D (5 bases). Trimming left V 7 bases short and J 5 bases short, with 18 bases between. This CDR3 region has 14 residues. The germline V gene has CDR1 MNHEY and CDR2 SVGAGI. This CDR3 is CASTDQGSLHEQYF. The CDR3 DNA sequence: TGTGCCAGCACTGACCAGGGCAGTCTTCACGAGCAGTACTTC.

This chain uses TRBV30 with TRBJ1-3, with 7 bases lining up with TRBD1. Germline lookup yields CDR1 GTSNPN and CDR2 SVGIG (reference sequence). Trimming took 3 bases from V and 4 from J; bases not matched to a gene: 12. CDR3 size: 16 residues. The CDR3: CAWSTRQGQLGNTIYF. The CDR3 region has the DNA TGTGCCTGGAGCACCCGACAGGGACAGTTAGGAAACACCATATATTTT.

This chain connects TRBV7-6 to TRBJ2-5; 11 bases line up with TRBD1. The germline gives CDR1 SGHVS, CDR2 FNYEAQ. This CDR3 is built from 15 residues. Germline trimming cut 4 bases from V and 2 bases from J; bases unmatched to any gene: 3. The CDR3 DNA reads as TGTGCCAGCAGCTGGACAGGGGGCTCGCAAGAGACCCAGTACTTC. This translates into CASSWTGGSQETQYF.

The chain is built from TRBV5-1 and TRBJ1-4, with D possibly TRBD1 on 6 matching bases. V was cut by 4 bases and J by 8 bases, with 18 bases left in between. Germline values: CDR1 SGHRS, CDR2 YFSETQ. This CDR3 is 15 amino acids long. CDR3: CASSSLTGRGEKLFF. In nucleotides, the CDR3 is TGCGCCAGCAGCAGCCTTACAGGGCGCGGGGAAAAACTGTTTTTT.

The rearrangement joins TRBV7-9 to TRBJ2-1, with TRBD2 identical over 9 bases. The CDR3 spans 18 residues. The trim removed 5 bases at V and 4 bases at J, leaving 15 bases unmatched. The germline V gene encodes CDR1 SEHNR and CDR2 FQNEAQ (reference sequence). The CDR3 here is CASSPLTQLAGIYNEQFF. Written as DNA, the CDR3 is TGTGCCAGCAGCCCTCTCACCCAGCTAGCGGGAATTTACAATGAGCAGTTCTTC.

The chain joins TRBV6-6 to TRBJ2-2, with a tentative D call TRBD1 (5 bases). CDR1 MNHNY and CDR2 SVGAGI come from the germline V gene (reference sequence). CDR3 length equals 13 residues. V was trimmed by 10 bases and J by 3 bases, leaving 12 bases between them. CDR3 DNA sequence: TGTGCCATTCGGACCAGGGACACCGGGGAGCTGTTTTTT. This encodes CAIRTRDTGELFF.

This chain connects TRBV21-1 to TRBJ2-3; TRBD1, the D gene given by the table, was not confirmed from the DNA. TRBV21-1 is tagged as a pseudogene. The length of the CDR3 is 17 residues. For the CDR3, the DNA is TGTGCCAGCAGCCCGCACCTGAGACAGGGGAATGCAGATACGCAGTATTTT. It yields the protein CASSPHLRQGNADTQYF.

This clone turned up a few times. V and J are TRBV6-1 and TRBJ1-6; the D gene is possibly TRBD1 (5 bases). Trimming removed 4 bases at V and 9 bases at J, with 10 bases between. The CDR3 extends over 13 amino acids. Germline CDR1 and CDR2: MNHNS and SASEGT. The CDR3 sequence: CASSGGESSPLHF. In DNA, the CDR3 is TGTGCCAGCAGTGGGGGGGAGAGTTCACCCCTCCACTTT.

The rearrangement uses TRBV29-1 and TRBJ1-1; D gene ambiguous. This CDR3 spans 12 amino acids. V lost 5 bases and J 7 bases, leaving 14 bases between the germline ends. The germline gives CDR1 SQVTM, CDR2 ANQGSEA. CDR3 DNA: TGCAGCGTTCTCGACGTTGCGGGTGAAGCTTTCTTT. It yields the protein CSVLDVAGEAFF.

This chain joins TRBV28 and TRBJ2-3, with 9 bases aligning to TRBD2. With 5 bases clipped from V and 2 bases from J, the junction kept 11 bases outside the gene matches. Germline CDR1 and CDR2: MDHEN and SYDVKM. There are 17 residues in the CDR3. The CDR3 spells CASSLAGLQRVTDTQYF. Written as DNA, the CDR3 is TGTGCCAGCAGTCTAGCGGGACTCCAACGGGTCACAGATACGCAGTATTTT. Based on the CDR3 plus reference TRBV28 and TRBJ2-3, the full variable domain is DVKVTQSSRYLVKRTGEKVFLECVQDMDHENMFWYRQDPGLGLRLIYFSYDVKMKEKGDIPEGYSVSREKKERFSLILESASTNQTSMYLCASSLAGLQRVTDTQYFGPGTRLTVL.

The gene calls are TRBV2 and TRBJ2-2, with 7 nucleotides matching TRBD1. CDR3 size: 14 residues. Unmatched junction bases numbered 8, after V lost 6 bases and J lost 7 bases. Germline V gives CDR1 SNHLY, CDR2 FYNNEI. As DNA, the CDR3 is TGTGCCAGCAGATGGGACAGCGCCGGCGGGGAGCTGTTTTTT. Encoded protein: CASRWDSAGGELFF.

V gene TRBV5-1 combines with J gene TRBJ1-1; 11 bases are a match to TRBD1. V lost 4 bases and J lost 1; bases outside the gene matches: 12. CDR3 size: 18 residues. Germline V lookup: CDR1 SGHRS, CDR2 YFSETQ. CDR3 in amino acids: CASSPTGTGGLSNTEAFF. CDR3 nucleotide sequence: TGCGCCAGCAGCCCGACTGGGACAGGGGGATTATCGAACACTGAAGCTTTCTTT. The variable domain in full, completed from reference TRBV5-1 and TRBJ1-1, reads KAGVTQTPRYLIKTRGQQVTLSCSPISGHRSVSWYQQTPGQGLQFLFEYFSETQRNKGNFPGRFSGRQFSNSRSEMNVSTLELGDSALYLCASSPTGTGGLSNTEAFFGQGTRLTVV.